This TCR beta chain came from a study of T-cell reconstitution after alpha-beta-depleted transplantation in children. Findings and caveats of the study: T-cell counts and diversity were attributed mostly to newly produced T cells one year after transplant. By about two months after transplant, alpha-beta T cells reportedly arose from several hundred graft clones that had expanded. The study traced high day-60 TCRbeta diversity in some patients to surviving recipient T cells and thymic progenitors.

J was trimmed by 4 bases and V by 4 bases; bases with no gene match: 15. Germline CDR1 SGHRS, CDR2 YFSETQ. This CDR3 has 18 amino acids. This clonotype was detected once. Its cognate antigen is unknown. A TCRbeta library incorporating unique molecular identifiers was prepared. TCRdb reanalysed the PCR reads using MiXCR and keeps one entry per CDR3 protein. The top ten clones hold roughly 5% of a sample with 700,000 to 950,000 distinct CDR3 sequences, 15% to 20% of them seen once. The material sequenced was PBMCs, mostly from graft donor cells, taken 360 days after TCRalphabeta/CD19-depleted stem cell transplant. The rearrangement links TRBV5-1 to TRBJ1-5; 9 bases fit TRBD1. The receptor was derived from a male patient younger than 18 who had a stem cell transplant for acute lymphoblastic leukemia, so the T cells may come from the graft donor. In DNA form, the CDR3 reads TGCGCCAGCAGCCCTACCCCCACCGGGACAGGGTTTAATCAGCCCCAGCATTTT. It codes for CASSPTPTGTGFNQPQHF.